One and the same sample provided the 26 T cell receptor beta chains below, sequenced in a study of blood T cell repertoires in COVID-19. Clones were sequenced by immunoSEQ multiplex PCR, and TCRdb holds only the in-frame ones, with some missing. The sample lists around 240,000 clones, about 89% occurring once. Source material: PBMCs or T cells enriched from blood (not recorded which). These TCRs come from a human donor in a cohort exposed to, infected with or recovered from COVID-19 (not recorded which). The donor label of this sample is uncertain.

The CDR3 DNA reads as TGCGCCAGCAGCCAAGACGTCAGGGGCGGTCAGCCCCAGCATTTT. Protein product: CASSQDVRGGQPQHF. The chain recombines TRBV4-3 with TRBJ1-5; a possible D gene is TRBD1 (6 bases). The CDR3 has 15 amino acids. Trimming removed 0 bases at V and 6 bases at J, with 12 bases between. The germline V gene encodes CDR1 LGHNA and CDR2 YSLEER.

The CDR3 loop reads CASSRGLLDSPLHF. The CDR3 DNA sequence: TGTGCCAGCAGTAGGGGGCTTTTAGATTCACCCCTCCACTTT. The rearrangement links TRBV9 to TRBJ1-6; 7 bases agree with TRBD1. V lost 5 bases and J lost 8; bases outside the gene matches: 7. Per germline, CDR1 SGDLS and CDR2 YYNGEE. This CDR3 comprises 14 residues. The variable domain in full, completed from reference TRBV9 and TRBJ1-6, reads DSGVTQTPKHLITATGQRVTLRCSPRSGDLSVYWYQQSLDQGLQFLIQYYNGEERAKGNILERFSAQQFPDLHSELNLSSLELGDSALYFCASSRGLLDSPLHFGNGTRLTVT.

The CDR3 DNA follows: TGTGCCAGCTCCCTATCTAGCGGGGGGCCTGGGGAGACCCAGTACTTC. Its translation is CASSLSSGGPGETQYF. V gene TRBV19 combines with J gene TRBJ2-5, with 11 bases matching TRBD2. V gave up 9 bases and J gave up 5 bases; unmatched junction bases: 14. Germline CDR1 reads LNHDA; CDR2 reads SQIVND (reference sequence). The CDR3 covers 16 residues.

V gene TRBV2 combines with J gene TRBJ2-2, with TRBD2 identical over 10 bases. With V trimmed by 3 bases and J by 5 bases, 6 bases remained unmatched. CDR3 length equals 16 residues. CDR1 and CDR2 (germline): SNHLY, FYNNEI. The CDR3 DNA sequence: TGTGCCAGCAGTGACCTGCCGGGACTAGCGACCGGGGAGCTGTTTTTT. Protein product: CASSDLPGLATGELFF.

Here the CDR3 reads CASSSQGTNEKLFF. CDR3 DNA sequence: TGTGCCAGTAGTTCACAGGGTACTAATGAAAAACTGTTTTTT. The gene calls are TRBV19 and TRBJ1-4, with a weak D call TRBD1 (6 bases). V lost 5 bases to trimming and J lost 2 bases, with 9 bases between them. The CDR3 extends over 14 amino acids. CDR1 and CDR2 (germline): LNHDA, SQIVND (reference sequence).

V is TRBV19 and J is TRBJ1-5; TRBD1 is a possible D gene (6 bases). The CDR3 spans 14 residues. Per germline, CDR1 LNHDA and CDR2 SQIVND (reference sequence). V was pared by 8 bases and J by 4 bases, with 15 bases between. The CDR3 bases are TGTGCCAGTCGGAACAGGGAAGGTAATCAGCCCCAGCATTTT. This encodes CASRNREGNQPQHF.

The table lists this clone with many counts. CDR3 loop: CASSPIQTNYGYTF. The CDR3 bases are TGTGCCAGCTCACCAATACAGACGAACTATGGCTACACCTTC. This sequence joins TRBV18 and TRBJ1-2; the D is unclear. CDR3 length equals 14 residues. V shed 2 bases and J shed 2 bases, with 9 bases lying between them. Germline V gives CDR1 KGHSH, CDR2 LQKENI.

The gene calls are TRBV5-4 and TRBJ1-4; weak D call: TRBD1 (5 bases). CDR1 and CDR2 (germline): SGHNT, YYREEE (reference sequence). V lost 1 base and J 5 bases, leaving 6 bases between the germline ends. The CDR3 has 13 residues. CDR3 sequence: CASSLRGNEKLFF. CDR3 DNA sequence: TGTGCCAGCAGCTTGCGGGGGAATGAAAAACTGTTTTTT.

This chain joins TRBV9 and TRBJ2-1; 11 bases align to TRBD2. The CDR3 length is 15 residues. CDR1 is SGDLS and CDR2 is YYNGEE in the germline V gene. V was clipped by 3 bases and J by 4 bases; unmatched bases: 3. CDR3 region: CASSASGGSYNEQFF. DNA for the CDR3: TGTGCCAGCAGCGCTAGCGGGGGGAGTTACAATGAGCAGTTCTTC.

The V and J genes are TRBV28 and TRBJ1-6, with TRBD1 as a possible D gene (6 bases). Germline CDR1 MDHEN, CDR2 SYDVKM. This CDR3 spans 15 amino acids. The V and J ends lost 2 bases and 10 bases respectively, with 15 bases between them. The chain's CDR3 is CASSLGGRAQSPLHF. CDR3 coding DNA: TGTGCCAGCAGTTTAGGGGGCAGGGCTCAGTCACCCCTCCACTTT.

The CDR3 spells CASSAGTGGETQYF. The CDR3 nucleotides are TGTGCCAGCAGCGCCGGGACCGGAGGGGAGACCCAGTACTTC. The V call is TRBV7-2, the J call TRBJ2-5; D is possibly TRBD2 (6 bases). Germline CDR1 reads SGHTA; CDR2 reads FQGNSA. The CDR3 spans 14 residues. V gave up 5 bases and J gave up 5 bases, with 15 bases separating them.

The V and J genes are TRBV5-1 and TRBJ2-3; D is possibly TRBD2 (6 bases). The CDR3 has 13 residues. In germline, CDR1 is SGHRS, CDR2 YFSETQ. Deletions cut 4 bases from V and 3 bases from J, with 9 bases between. CDR3 bases: TGCGCCAGCAGCGCGGGGTTGACAGATACGCAGTATTTT. Amino acids: CASSAGLTDTQYF.

The chain employs TRBV6-5 and TRBJ2-7; the D gene is possibly TRBD1 (6 bases). CDR3 length equals 15 residues. The ends were cut back, 6 bases at V and 0 bases at J, with 15 bases in the middle. Germline V lookup: CDR1 MNHEY, CDR2 SVGAGI. CDR3 sequence reads: CASSDRQGSSYEQYF. The CDR3 bases are TGTGCCAGCAGCGACCGTCAGGGGTCCTCCTACGAGCAGTACTTC.

This clone was seen a handful of times. This chain uses TRBV24-1 with TRBJ2-5, with a weak D call TRBD1 (6 bases). The CDR3 is 15 residues long. V was trimmed by 3 bases and J by 3 bases, leaving 13 bases between them. CDR1 and CDR2 from the germline V gene are KGHDR and SFDVKD. The CDR3 DNA reads as TGTGCCACCAGTGATAAACAGGGTTTAGAAGAGACCCAGTACTTC. Its translation is CATSDKQGLEETQYF.

The chain employs TRBV4-2 and TRBJ1-2; D unclear. Per germline, CDR1 LGHNA and CDR2 YNFKEQ. Trimming removed 0 bases from V and 2 bases from J, with 7 bases in between. The CDR3 loop spans 14 amino acids. The CDR3 is CASSQDTGNYGYTF. CDR3 DNA: TGTGCCAGCAGCCAAGACACGGGGAACTATGGCTACACCTTC.

V is TRBV5-1 and J is TRBJ1-1; D gene ambiguous. The CDR3 has 14 amino acids. Germline CDR1 and CDR2: SGHRS and YFSETQ. The V end was cut by 0 bases, the J end by 4 bases, with 10 bases between. The DNA for the CDR3 is TGCGCCAGCAGCTTGGTAGCGGTAGGCACTGAAGCTTTCTTT. This sequence encodes CASSLVAVGTEAFF.

This rearrangement joins TRBV24-1 to TRBJ1-5, with 9 bases aligning to TRBD1. J gave up 3 bases and V 4 bases, and 6 bases lay outside the gene matches. This CDR3 spans 16 amino acids. Germline V gives CDR1 KGHDR, CDR2 SFDVKD. The CDR3 sequence: CATSDARTGANQPQHF. CDR3 sequence (DNA): TGTGCCACCAGTGACGCCCGGACAGGGGCCAATCAGCCCCAGCATTTT.

The chain combines TRBV9 with TRBJ1-2; no clear D. The CDR3 spans 14 residues. Germline CDR1 reads SGDLS; CDR2 reads YYNGEE. V gave up 4 bases and J gave up 8 bases, with 18 bases separating them. The CDR3 nucleotides are TGTGCCAGCAGCCCAGAGGGCAGCCTCTACGGCTACACCTTC. It encodes CASSPEGSLYGYTF.

The V call is TRBV27, the J call TRBJ2-3; possibly TRBD2 for D (6 bases). CDR1 MNHEY and CDR2 SMNVEV come from the germline V gene (reference sequence). Trimming removed 3 bases from V and 4 bases from J, with 14 bases in between. CDR3 length: 15 residues. The CDR3 region is CASSLGSGGADTQYF. The CDR3 DNA is TGTGCCAGCAGTTTGGGAAGCGGAGGGGCAGATACGCAGTATTTT.

The chain is built from TRBV29-1 and TRBJ1-5, with a tentative D call TRBD1 (5 bases). CDR3 length equals 12 residues. Germline loops: CDR1 SQVTM, CDR2 ANQGSEA. V dropped 6 bases and J dropped 3 bases, with 9 bases sitting between them. CDR3 residues: CSVGGHNQPQHF. The CDR3 DNA is TGCAGCGTCGGGGGTCACAATCAGCCCCAGCATTTT.

The V gene is TRBV4-1, the J gene TRBJ2-3; D is unresolved. Germline V lookup: CDR1 MGHRA, CDR2 YSYEKL. V was pared by 6 bases and J by 0 bases, with 13 bases between. The CDR3 has 15 residues. The CDR3 sequence: CASRETEISTDTQYF. The CDR3 coding sequence is TGCGCCAGCAGAGAGACTGAAATTAGCACAGATACGCAGTATTTT.

The chain uses TRBV2 and TRBJ1-6, with D tentatively TRBD1 (6 bases). Deletions cut 3 bases from V and 10 bases from J, with 10 bases between. CDR3 length: 13 residues. Germline V gives CDR1 SNHLY, CDR2 FYNNEI. The CDR3 region has the DNA TGTGCCAGCAGTGAGGGTGGGGGCTCACCCCTCCACTTT. The encoded protein is CASSEGGGSPLHF.

The rearrangement links TRBV11-2 to TRBJ1-4; D call uncertain. Germline V gene sequence: CDR1 SGHAT, CDR2 FQNNGV. V gave up 1 base and J gave up 8 bases, with 14 bases separating them. This CDR3 comprises 15 residues. Here the CDR3 DNA reads TGTGCCAGCAGCTTAGTAGGAGGGATTGACGAAAAACTGTTTTTT. Residues: CASSLVGGIDEKLFF.

The V call is TRBV28, the J call TRBJ2-4; possibly TRBD1 for D (6 bases). Germline assignment: CDR1 MDHEN and CDR2 SYDVKM. V gave up 8 bases and J gave up 0 bases, with 14 bases separating them. The CDR3 totals 15 residues. CDR3 residues: CASVSGVLAKNIQYF. The DNA for the CDR3 is TGTGCCAGCGTCTCAGGGGTATTAGCCAAAAACATTCAGTACTTC. Using reference TRBV28 and TRBJ2-4 for the parts outside the CDR3, the full variable domain is DVKVTQSSRYLVKRTGEKVFLECVQDMDHENMFWYRQDPGLGLRLIYFSYDVKMKEKGDIPEGYSVSREKKERFSLILESASTNQTSMYLCASVSGVLAKNIQYFGAGTRLSVL.

V is TRBV13 and J is TRBJ2-7; 8 bases are shared with TRBD1. The germline gives CDR1 PRHDT, CDR2 FYEKMQ (reference sequence). The CDR3 totals 15 residues. The V segment lost 4 bases and the J segment 0 bases; nucleotides outside the gene matches: 5. CDR3 region: CASSSPGQASYEQYF. The CDR3 DNA reads TGTGCCAGCAGCTCACCGGGACAGGCCTCCTACGAGCAGTACTTC.

The genes are TRBV3-1 (or the pseudogene TRBV3-2) and TRBJ2-3, with no clear D. Trimming left V 1 base short and J 5 bases short, with 4 bases between. The germline V gene encodes CDR1 LGHDT and CDR2 YNNKEL (reference sequence). The CDR3 length is 12 residues. CDR3 sequence reads: CASSQGGDTQYF. CDR3 DNA sequence: TGTGCCAGCAGCCAAGGCGGAGATACGCAGTATTTT.